Shown below are 10 T cell receptor beta chains from a single sample sequenced in a study of blood T cell repertoires in COVID-19. Profiling relied on immunoSEQ multiplex PCR, and the TCRdb table lists in-frame clones only, not all of them. Among more than 200,000 clones, just over 85% were seen once, and the ten largest hold 5.5% to 7%. Sequenced: peripheral blood. The receptors here all came from a man at least 80 years old with acute or convalescent COVID-19.

The chain links TRBV2 to TRBJ1-4, with 8 bases fitting TRBD1. The CDR3 is 14 residues long. Unmatched junction bases numbered 4, after V lost 5 bases and J lost 5 bases. The V gene's germline CDR1 is SNHLY and CDR2 FYNNEI. The CDR3 sequence is CASSWTGLNEKLFF. DNA for the CDR3: TGTGCCAGCAGTTGGACAGGGTTAAATGAAAAACTGTTTTTT.

This rearrangement joins TRBV6-5 to TRBJ2-5, with D perhaps TRBD2 (6 bases). Trimming left V 6 bases short and J 2 bases short, with 13 bases between. CDR3 length: 14 amino acids. Germline V gives CDR1 MNHEY, CDR2 SVGAGI. The CDR3 DNA reads as TGTGCCAGCAGCGGAGGGACCTATCAAGAGACCCAGTACTTC. This gives the protein CASSGGTYQETQYF.

The CDR3 sequence is CASSRIYGDTQYF. The CDR3 DNA is TGCGCCAGCAGCCGTATATACGGAGATACGCAGTATTTT. V usage is TRBV5-1 and J usage is TRBJ2-3; D ambiguous. The CDR3 is made up of 13 amino acids. Germline CDR1 reads SGHRS; CDR2 reads YFSETQ. V lost 4 bases and J lost 5, with 11 bases in between.

The CDR3 region is CASSIVPGSLPEQYF. For the CDR3, the DNA is TGTGCCAGTAGTATAGTGCCGGGGTCTCTTCCCGAGCAGTACTTC. The rearrangement joins TRBV19 to TRBJ2-7; tentative D call: TRBD2 (5 bases). Germline-derived CDR1 and CDR2 are LNHDA and SQIVND (reference sequence). This CDR3 spans 15 amino acids. With 1 base removed from V and 6 bases from J, the gap between germline ends came to 16 bases.

The chain uses TRBV28 and TRBJ2-1; tentatively, D is TRBD2 (6 bases). Between the trimmed V and J ends, which lost 4 bases and 3 bases, there was a span of 13 bases. This CDR3 is 15 amino acids long. Germline lookup yields CDR1 MDHEN and CDR2 SYDVKM. CDR3 loop: CASSSLGGNYNEQFF. CDR3 nucleotide sequence: TGTGCCAGCAGTTCCCTAGGCGGGAACTACAATGAGCAGTTCTTC.

The genes are TRBV7-2 and TRBJ1-2, with 12 positions matching TRBD1. Germline-derived CDR1 and CDR2 are SGHTA and FQGNSA. V was pared by 5 bases and J by 9 bases, with 7 bases of the junction left unmatched. CDR3 length equals 14 residues. The CDR3 sequence is CASSPGQGAGRYTF. CDR3 in DNA: TGTGCCAGCAGCCCGGGACAGGGGGCCGGTCGCTACACCTTC.

This chain joins TRBV19 and TRBJ1-4; D is unresolved. The CDR3 consists of 15 residues. V lost 1 base to trimming and J lost 8 bases, with 14 bases between them. The germline V gene encodes CDR1 LNHDA and CDR2 SQIVND (reference sequence). The CDR3, as DNA: TGTGCCAGTAGTATAGCTACGTCTCAGGCGGAAAAACTGTTTTTT. Its protein is CASSIATSQAEKLFF.

The chain has TRBV6-6 and TRBJ1-1, with D uncertain. The V gene's germline CDR1 is MNHNY and CDR2 SVGAGI (reference sequence). Trimming stripped 5 bases from V and 14 bases from J, with 12 bases between. The CDR3 is made up of 10 amino acids. In DNA, the CDR3 is TGTGCCAGCAGTGCCTATTTTTCGTTCTTT. Protein sequence: CASSAYFSFF.

The chain employs TRBV11-2 and TRBJ1-5, with unresolved D. Germline V gives CDR1 SGHAT, CDR2 FQNNGV. The CDR3 totals 15 residues. Trimming pared 0 bases from V and 0 bases from J, leaving 6 bases between. The DNA of the CDR3 is TGTGCCAGCAGCTTAGACGGACTTAGCAATCAGCCCCAGCATTTT. Translated, it gives CASSLDGLSNQPQHF.

This clone appeared many times. V usage is TRBV7-9 and J usage is TRBJ1-2, with D possibly being TRBD1 (6 bases). CDR1 is SEHNR, CDR2 FQNEAQ, per germline (reference sequence). Trimming pared 5 bases from V and 6 bases from J, leaving 10 bases between. This CDR3 spans 12 amino acids. The CDR3 loop reads CASSTNRDGYTF. The CDR3 DNA is TGTGCCAGCAGCACCAACAGGGATGGCTACACCTTC. Looking up the rest from reference TRBV7-9 and TRBJ1-2 gives the full variable domain: DTGVSQNPRHKITKRGQNVTFRCDPISEHNRLYWYRQTLGQGPEFLTYFQNEAQLEKSRLLSDRFSAERPKGSFSTLEIQRTEQGDSAMYLCASSTNRDGYTFGSGTRLTVV.